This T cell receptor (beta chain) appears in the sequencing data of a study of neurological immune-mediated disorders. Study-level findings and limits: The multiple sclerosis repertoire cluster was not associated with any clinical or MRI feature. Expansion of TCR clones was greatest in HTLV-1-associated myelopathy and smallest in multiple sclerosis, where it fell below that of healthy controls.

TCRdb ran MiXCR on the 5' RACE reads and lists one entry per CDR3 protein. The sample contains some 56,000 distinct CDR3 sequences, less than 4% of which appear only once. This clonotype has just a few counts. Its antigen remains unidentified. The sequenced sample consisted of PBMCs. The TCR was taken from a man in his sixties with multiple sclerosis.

The CDR3 reads CASSPQGGMGEQFF. The CDR3 DNA follows: TGTGCCAGTAGTCCCCAAGGCGGGATGGGGGAGCAGTTCTTC. The rearrangement uses TRBV19 and TRBJ2-1, with D possibly being TRBD2 (6 bases). The CDR3 is 14 residues long. Germline lookup yields CDR1 LNHDA and CDR2 SQIVND (reference sequence). With 5 bases removed from V and 10 bases from J, the gap between germline ends came to 18 bases.